This T cell receptor beta chain was observed in a study of neurological immune-mediated disorders. TCRdb processed the 5' RACE reads anew with MiXCR; each CDR3 protein has one entry. This sample has tens of thousands of distinct CDR3 sequences, with roughly 5.5% found just once. Trimming stripped 1 base from V and 5 bases from J, with 8 bases between. Germline lookup yields CDR1 SEHNR and CDR2 FQNEAQ (reference sequence). This CDR3 is built from 13 residues. There are many counts of this clonotype. The rearrangement joins TRBV7-9 to TRBJ2-5; tentatively, D is TRBD2 (5 bases). Material for sequencing was PBMCs. This receptor was identified in a man aged 18 to 35 with multiple sclerosis. This chain's CDR3 is CASSLVAYETQYF. The CDR3 coding sequence is TGTGCCAGCAGCTTAGTAGCGTATGAGACCCAGTACTTC.